Below, one TCR beta chain is given with its context. Followed longitudinally, the Seattle patients had been enrolled during active infection. The CDR3 contains 14 residues. After removal of 2 bases from V and 7 bases from J, the junction contained 4 bases not matched to a gene. The germline CDR1 and CDR2 sequences are SGHTA and FQGNSA. The data belong to a study of blood T cell repertoires in COVID-19. The overall study: The origin of the acute and convalescent COVID-19 samples was the United States, Italy and Spain. PBMCs, B-cell-depleted T cells, or T cells were the source of the cDNA or gDNA that made up the material.

This table comes from immunoSEQ multiplex PCR, and its TCRdb copy is limited to in-frame clones, with some not included. The repertoire holds some 520,000 clones, with roughly 87% as singletons. The rearrangement links TRBV7-2 to TRBJ2-1; 8 bases line up with TRBD1. The origin of this receptor is a man aged 18 to 30 with COVID-19, enrolled during active disease. The material sequenced was peripheral blood. The CDR3 nucleotides read TGTGCCAGCAGCTTACAGGGGGCGAGGAATGAGCAGTTCTTC. This encodes CASSLQGARNEQFF. The whole variable domain, remainder taken from reference TRBV7-2 and TRBJ2-1, is GAGVSQSPSNKVTEKGKDVELRCDPISGHTALYWYRQSLGQGLEFLIYFQGNSAPDKSGLPSDRFSAERTGGSVSTLTIQRTQQEDSAVYLCASSLQGARNEQFFGPGTRLTVL.